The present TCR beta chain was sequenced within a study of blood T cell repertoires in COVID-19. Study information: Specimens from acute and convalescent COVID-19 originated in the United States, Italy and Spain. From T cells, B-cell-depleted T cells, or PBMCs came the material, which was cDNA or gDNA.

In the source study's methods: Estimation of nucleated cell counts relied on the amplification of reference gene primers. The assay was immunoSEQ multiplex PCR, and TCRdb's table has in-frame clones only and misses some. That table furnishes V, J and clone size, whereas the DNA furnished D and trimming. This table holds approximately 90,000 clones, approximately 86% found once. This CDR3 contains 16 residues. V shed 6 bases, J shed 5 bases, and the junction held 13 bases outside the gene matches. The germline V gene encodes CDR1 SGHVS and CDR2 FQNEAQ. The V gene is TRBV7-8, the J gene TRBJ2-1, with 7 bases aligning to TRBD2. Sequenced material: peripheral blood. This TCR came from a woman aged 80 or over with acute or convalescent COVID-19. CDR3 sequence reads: CASRPPPGLKNNEQFF. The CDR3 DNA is TGTGCCAGCAGACCACCCCCGGGACTAAAAAACAATGAGCAGTTCTTC.